This T cell receptor (beta chain) was captured by sequencing in a study of blood T cell repertoires in COVID-19. The CDR3 spans 17 residues. V lost 1 base to trimming and J lost 2 bases, with 14 bases between them. Germline lookup yields CDR1 LGHDT and CDR2 YNNKEL (reference sequence). Assay: immunoSEQ multiplex PCR; the TCRdb copy retains only in-frame clones and omits some. The data show hundreds of thousands of clones, with roughly 91% seen just once and approximately 2.9% held by the top ten. Membership in each cohort depended on participant-reported clinical history. A COVID-19 case was met by exposed participants within 2 weeks before study entry. This clone was seen only a few times.

The receptor was isolated from a woman aged 50 to 65 who had been exposed to COVID-19. The V gene is TRBV3-1 (or the pseudogene TRBV3-2), the J gene TRBJ2-2; a possible D gene is TRBD1 (6 bases). The sequenced material came from PBMCs or T cells enriched from blood (not recorded which). The CDR3 reads CASSQATRDTNTGELFF. As DNA, the CDR3 is TGTGCCAGCAGCCAAGCGACCCGGGACACCAACACCGGGGAGCTGTTTTTT.